This passage covers 23 T cell receptor beta chains from one sample sequenced in a study of neoadjuvant anti-PD-1 for oral cavity cancer. Time point specified: after neoadjuvant nivolumab, at surgical resection. Sequencing used immunoSEQ multiplex PCR; TCRdb keeps in-frame clones, though not all of them. The table has about 24,000 clones, around a quarter seen once. The material sequenced was tumor tissue, taken after nivolumab (anti-PD-1) treatment. The receptors stem from a person between 35 and 79 years old with oral cavity squamous cell carcinoma.

The chain employs TRBV28 and TRBJ1-4; D not certain. Germline CDR1 is MDHEN and CDR2 is SYDVKM. V shed 4 bases and J shed 0 bases, with 12 bases lying between them. The CDR3 contains 16 residues. The CDR3 protein is CASSSGNHATNEKLFF. The CDR3 nucleotides are TGTGCCAGCAGTTCTGGAAATCATGCAACTAATGAAAAACTGTTTTTT.

As for this clone: An end of the junction differs from the germline gene, which may be a read error. The chain links TRBV13 to TRBJ1-1; 8 nucleotides agree with TRBD1. Germline lookup yields CDR1 PRHDT and CDR2 FYEKMQ (reference sequence). The CDR3 has 13 residues. CDR3 sequence (DNA): TGTGCCAGCAACTTACCAGGGGGCTCTGAAGCTTTCTTT. Encoded protein: CASNLPGGSEAFF.

About this clone itself: At one end the junction does not follow the germline gene, possibly because of a read error. The chain carries TRBV11-2 and TRBJ2-1; tentatively, D is TRBD1 (6 bases). CDR1 is SGHAT, CDR2 FQNNGV, per germline. The CDR3 totals 15 residues. CDR3: CASSWRQQGYSEQFF. The CDR3 DNA follows: TGTGCCAGCAGCTGGCGGCAACAGGGTTACAGTGAGCAGTTCTTC.

The sample holds many counts of this clone. V and J are TRBV28 and TRBJ1-2; the D gene is possibly TRBD1 (5 bases). Looked up from germline, CDR1 is MDHEN and CDR2 is SYDVKM. The germline V and J ends were trimmed by 7 bases and 0 bases, with 15 bases remaining between them. This CDR3 is 15 amino acids long. The CDR3 DNA reads TGTGCCAGCACCTCATGGGGCGATACTAACTATGGCTACACCTTC. Encoded protein: CASTSWGDTNYGYTF.

The chain has TRBV6-6 and TRBJ1-1, with 7 positions matching TRBD1. Germline V lookup: CDR1 MNHNY, CDR2 SVGAGI (reference sequence). The CDR3 covers 12 residues. The V and J ends lost 2 bases and 8 bases, in that order; junction bases with no gene match: 2. The CDR3 region is CASSYEDREAFF. The DNA for the CDR3 is TGTGCCAGCAGTTACGAGGACAGGGAAGCTTTCTTT.

This clone was found a few times. This sequence joins TRBV6-6 and TRBJ1-2; TRBD1 is a possible D gene (6 bases). Germline V gene data show CDR1 as MNHNY and CDR2 as SVGAGI (reference sequence). This CDR3 is built from 14 residues. V dropped 5 bases and J dropped 0 bases, with 10 bases sitting between them. The DNA for the CDR3 is TGTGCCAGCAGTGGGGGGCTTACTAACTATGGCTACACCTTC. This encodes CASSGGLTNYGYTF.

V usage is TRBV5-1 and J usage is TRBJ2-7; no clear D. Germline V gives CDR1 SGHRS, CDR2 YFSETQ. Trimming took off 0 bases at V and 3 bases at J, with 13 bases between the two ends. The CDR3 contains 15 residues. The CDR3 protein is CASSLVEDGDYEQYF. The CDR3 bases are TGCGCCAGCAGCTTGGTCGAGGACGGCGACTACGAGCAGTACTTC.

The chain links TRBV5-4 to TRBJ1-4; 7 bases align to TRBD1. CDR1 SGHNT and CDR2 YYREEE come from the germline V gene (reference sequence). Trimming took 3 bases from V and 6 from J; bases not matched to a gene: 5. The CDR3 extends over 14 amino acids. CDR3 amino acids: CASSSDRSDEKLFF. The CDR3 DNA reads TGTGCCAGCAGCTCGGACAGGTCGGATGAAAAACTGTTTTTT. The whole variable domain, filled in from reference TRBV5-4 and TRBJ1-4, reads ETGVTQSPTHLIKTRGQQVTLRCSSQSGHNTVSWYQQALGQGPQFIFQYYREEENGRGNFPPRFSGLQFPNYSSELNVNALELDDSALYLCASSSDRSDEKLFFGSGTQLSVL.

The chain recombines TRBV5-1 with TRBJ2-3, with D perhaps matching TRBD2 (6 bases). V lost 4 bases to trimming and J lost 3 bases, with 15 bases between them. There are 15 residues in the CDR3. Germline V gene sequence: CDR1 SGHRS, CDR2 YFSETQ. CDR3 bases: TGCGCCAGCAGCGCGGGACTTATTGGGACAGATACGCAGTATTTT. This codes for CASSAGLIGTDTQYF.

V usage is TRBV9 and J usage is TRBJ2-1, with TRBD2 identical over 11 bases. V shed 4 bases and J 7 bases; nucleotides not matched to a gene: 7. The CDR3 sequence is 15 residues long. From germline, CDR1 is SGDLS and CDR2 YYNGEE. CDR3 in amino acids: CASSPTSGSGNEQFF. In DNA form, the CDR3 reads TGTGCCAGCAGCCCTACTAGCGGGAGTGGTAATGAGCAGTTCTTC.

J is TRBJ2-1 and V is TRBV14; perhaps D is TRBD1 or TRBD2 (6 bases each). CDR1 is SGHDN, CDR2 FVKESK, per germline. V lost 4 bases to trimming and J lost 0 bases, with 10 bases between them. The CDR3 totals 15 residues. As DNA, the CDR3 is TGTGCCAGCAGCCGGCGGGGACACTCCTACAATGAGCAGTTCTTC. This sequence encodes CASSRRGHSYNEQFF. The full variable domain, completed using reference TRBV14 and TRBJ2-1, is EAGVTQFPSHSVIEKGQTVTLRCDPISGHDNLYWYRRVMGKEIKFLLHFVKESKQDESGMPNNRFLAERTGGTYSTLKVQPAELEDSGVYFCASSRRGHSYNEQFFGPGTRLTVL.

This clone was seen a handful of times. The chain links TRBV29-1 to TRBJ2-7, with D perhaps matching TRBD1 (6 bases). Germline lookup yields CDR1 SQVTM and CDR2 ANQGSEA. The CDR3 covers 13 residues. V was shortened by 6 bases and J by 4 bases, with 16 bases between the two germline ends. The CDR3 DNA reads TGCAGCGTCCTCAGGGGATCAGAGTACGAGCAGTACTTC. Translated: CSVLRGSEYEQYF.

The chain links TRBV5-1 to TRBJ2-1; 13 positions match TRBD2. The V and J ends lost 4 bases and 5 bases, in that order; junction bases with no gene match: 6. This CDR3 has 16 residues. Looked up from germline, CDR1 is SGHRS and CDR2 is YFSETQ. CDR3 in amino acids: CASSRGGTSGDNEQFF. DNA for the CDR3: TGCGCCAGCAGCCGTGGGGGGACTAGCGGGGACAATGAGCAGTTCTTC.

The chain carries TRBV4-2 and TRBJ2-6, with D perhaps TRBD2 (6 bases). CDR1 is LGHNA and CDR2 is YNFKEQ in the germline V gene. The CDR3 totals 17 residues. V was trimmed by 0 bases and J by 2 bases, leaving 11 bases between them. The CDR3 DNA reads TGTGCCAGCAGCCAAGATCGGGGAGGAACTGGGGCCAACGTCCTGACTTTC. This sequence encodes CASSQDRGGTGANVLTF.

This clone was recorded a few times. The J gene is TRBJ1-2, the V gene TRBV5-1, with unresolved D. CDR1 and CDR2 (germline): SGHRS, YFSETQ. Trimming took 0 bases from V and 0 from J, leaving 6 bases between them. The CDR3 contains 14 residues. This CDR3 is CASSLGYSNYGYTF. The DNA of the CDR3 is TGCGCCAGCAGCTTGGGGTACTCTAACTATGGCTACACCTTC.

The gene calls are TRBV28 and TRBJ2-1; D is unresolved. Germline-derived CDR1 and CDR2 are MDHEN and SYDVKM. The V gene lost 7 bases and the J gene lost 9 bases, with 16 bases spanning the gap. This CDR3 region has 13 residues. The CDR3 bases are TGTGCCAGCACTGGAAGACCCGCAATTGAGCAGTTCTTC. Translating gives CASTGRPAIEQFF. Full variable domain (missing parts from reference TRBV28 and TRBJ2-1): DVKVTQSSRYLVKRTGEKVFLECVQDMDHENMFWYRQDPGLGLRLIYFSYDVKMKEKGDIPEGYSVSREKKERFSLILESASTNQTSMYLCASTGRPAIEQFFGPGTRLTVL.

The chain joins TRBV5-1 to TRBJ2-7, with D hard to call. CDR3 length equals 15 residues. Trimming took 0 bases from V and 5 from J, leaving 15 bases between them. Germline CDR1 SGHRS, CDR2 YFSETQ. CDR3 loop: CASSLAPTLWDEQYF. For the CDR3, the DNA is TGCGCCAGCAGCTTGGCCCCCACCCTGTGGGACGAGCAGTACTTC.

The V gene is TRBV19, the J gene TRBJ1-1, with a tentative D call TRBD1 (5 bases). Looked up from germline, CDR1 is LNHDA and CDR2 is SQIVND (reference sequence). Trimming pared 7 bases from V and 5 bases from J, leaving 14 bases between. This CDR3 spans 13 amino acids. This CDR3 reads CASTVRGGTEAFF. The CDR3 DNA is TGTGCCAGTACCGTGAGGGGAGGAACTGAAGCTTTCTTT.

J is TRBJ1-1 and V is TRBV9, with 8 bases identical to TRBD1. V shed 0 bases and J 4 bases; nucleotides not matched to a gene: 2. CDR1 SGDLS and CDR2 YYNGEE come from the germline V gene. This CDR3 region has 14 residues. The CDR3 region has the DNA TGTGCCAGCAGCGTAGCCACAGGGGGCACTGAAGCTTTCTTT. It codes for CASSVATGGTEAFF.

This clone was counted only a few times. V is TRBV7-9 and J is TRBJ1-2, with D possibly TRBD1 on 5 matching bases. V was trimmed by 4 bases and J by 8 bases, leaving 17 bases between them. Germline-derived CDR1 and CDR2 are SEHNR and FQNEAQ (reference sequence). CDR3 length: 14 amino acids. CDR3 DNA sequence: TGTGCCAGCAGCTCCGAGGGGAGAGGGGAAGGCTACACCTTC. Translating gives CASSSEGRGEGYTF.

Within the sample, this clone is medium-sized. The chain links TRBV19 to TRBJ1-1, with D unresolved. Looked up from germline, CDR1 is LNHDA and CDR2 is SQIVND (reference sequence). CDR3 length equals 13 residues. The V end was cut by 3 bases, the J end by 4 bases, with 9 bases between. For the CDR3, the DNA is TGTGCCAGTAGTATTACGAGGAGCACTGAAGCTTTCTTT. Translated, it gives CASSITRSTEAFF.

This sequence joins TRBV9 and TRBJ2-1; 8 bases are shared with TRBD2. The CDR3 loop spans 15 amino acids. Germline trimming cut 0 bases from V and 1 base from J; bases unmatched to any gene: 0. Germline V lookup: CDR1 SGDLS, CDR2 YYNGEE. The CDR3 DNA reads as TGTGCCAGCAGCGTAGCGGGAGGGTCCTACAATGAGCAGTTCTTC. This codes for CASSVAGGSYNEQFF.

The CDR3: CASSRGQARETQYF. For the CDR3, the DNA is TGTGCCAGCAGCCGGGGACAGGCGCGAGAGACCCAGTACTTC. The J gene is TRBJ2-5, the V gene TRBV7-3; 8 bases are a match to TRBD1. In germline, CDR1 is SGHTA, CDR2 FQGTGA. The CDR3 has 14 residues. J was trimmed by 4 bases and V by 5 bases; bases with no gene match: 6.